This TCR beta chain was recorded in a study of identical twins. TCRdb re-analysed the 5' RACE reads in MiXCR, keeping a single row per CDR3 protein. The data contain about 810,000 distinct CDR3 sequences, about 12% of them singletons. No donor was unhealthy or non-Caucasian. CDR1 and CDR2 from the germline V gene are SGHTA and FQGTGA. CDR3 size: 13 residues. V trimming: 5 bases; J trimming: 3 bases; junction bases outside the gene matches: 4. This clonotype showed up just a few times. As yet, its antigen is unknown. Study-level findings and limits: Cross-sectional statistics underpinned the conclusions; the same donors were not followed.

Another study also made use of these data, one on yellow fever vaccine responses in identical twins.

This clonotype was sampled from a woman under 30 in good health. Source material: PBMCs. The gene calls are TRBV7-3 and TRBJ2-7; 7 bases fit TRBD1. DNA of the CDR3: TGTGCCAGCAGCCGGGACAGATTCTACGAGCAGTACTTC. This encodes CASSRDRFYEQYF.